A single sample gave rise to the 15 T cell receptor beta chains below, sequenced in a study of sequential checkpoint blockade in melanoma. Assay used: immunoSEQ multiplex PCR; TCRdb lists only in-frame clones, some missing. The profile shows approximately 9,000 clones, around four fifths of them singletons. Treatment of the sample: randomized to nivolumab then ipilimumab (arm A) or the reverse (arm B). The sequencing here drew on CD8+ T cells sorted from blood (inferred from file names), taken from a patient given nivolumab and ipilimumab in sequence. These receptors were collected from a human donor with melanoma.

This clone is a singleton in its sample. The chain uses TRBV6-4 and TRBJ2-1, with 9 bases fitting TRBD2. Germline V gene sequence: CDR1 MRHNA, CDR2 SNTAGT. V dropped 0 bases and J dropped 6; count of bases not matched to a gene: 0. The CDR3 loop spans 14 amino acids. CDR3 DNA: TGTGCCAGCAGTGACTCTAGCGGGAGCAATGAGCAGTTCTTC. Translated, it gives CASSDSSGSNEQFF.

This clone has a handful of counts. V usage is TRBV27 and J usage is TRBJ2-7; possibly TRBD2 for D (7 bases). Between the trimmed V and J ends, which lost 1 base and 0 bases, there was a span of 13 bases. CDR1 and CDR2 (germline): MNHEY, SMNVEV (reference sequence). The CDR3 runs to 16 residues. For the CDR3, the DNA is TGTGCCAGCAGTTTATGGGGGGGGCTCCACTCCTACGAGCAGTACTTC. The encoded protein is CASSLWGGLHSYEQYF.

This clone has more than one count but fewer than ten. The chain carries TRBV20-1 and TRBJ2-3; D gene unclear. The CDR3 consists of 11 residues. Trimming stripped 6 bases from V and 6 bases from J, with 10 bases between. CDR1 DFQATT and CDR2 SNEGSKA come from the germline V gene (reference sequence). The CDR3 here is CSARYSDTQYF. CDR3 nucleotides: TGCAGTGCCCGATATAGCGATACGCAGTATTTT.

The genes are TRBV6-1 and TRBJ1-5; D may be TRBD1 (5 bases). V lost 0 bases, J lost 6 bases, and 12 bases lay in between. CDR3 length equals 15 residues. From germline, CDR1 is MNHNS and CDR2 SASEGT. CDR3 protein: CASSEAGEGPQPQHF. The CDR3 coding sequence is TGTGCCAGCAGTGAAGCGGGGGAGGGACCTCAGCCCCAGCATTTT.

A single count supports this clone. The chain uses TRBV7-8 and TRBJ1-2, with TRBD1 matching 7 bases. V dropped 5 bases and J dropped 5; count of bases not matched to a gene: 11. From germline, CDR1 is SGHVS and CDR2 FQNEAQ. This CDR3 spans 15 amino acids. The CDR3 nucleotides read TGTGCCAGCAGCGACCCCGGGACAGCCCTTTATGGCTACACCTTC. Encoded protein: CASSDPGTALYGYTF.

This clone occurred a few times. V gene TRBV18 combines with J gene TRBJ2-2; 8 bases match TRBD1. This CDR3 has 20 amino acids. From germline, CDR1 is KGHSH and CDR2 LQKENI. V shed 2 bases, J shed 1 base, and the junction held 15 bases outside the gene matches. The CDR3 reads CASSPKPGQVFPLNTGELFF. CDR3 DNA sequence: TGTGCCAGCTCACCAAAACCGGGACAGGTTTTCCCCTTGAACACCGGGGAGCTGTTTTTT. The full variable domain, its missing parts supplied by reference TRBV18 and TRBJ2-2, is NAGVMQNPRHLVRRRGQEARLRCSPMKGHSHVYWYRQLPEEGLKFMVYLQKENIIDESGMPKERFSAEFPKEGPSILRIQQVVRGDSAAYFCASSPKPGQVFPLNTGELFFGEGSRLTVL.

Here the CDR3 DNA reads TGCGCCAGCAGTGAGCCAGGGGGCAGGTCCGGGGAGCTGTTTTTT. This encodes CASSEPGGRSGELFF. The genes are TRBV10-2 and TRBJ2-2; 8 nucleotides agree with TRBD1. The CDR3 has 15 residues. The germline CDR1 and CDR2 sequences are WSHSY and SAAADI. Germline trimming cut 2 bases from V and 6 bases from J; bases unmatched to any gene: 5.

This clone appeared a single time. The chain uses TRBV6-4 and TRBJ1-1; 10 nucleotides agree with TRBD1. V trimming: 0 bases; J trimming: 11 bases; junction bases outside the gene matches: 9. The CDR3 is made up of 15 amino acids. Germline CDR1 is MRHNA and CDR2 is SNTAGT. This chain's CDR3 is CASSDSGQGVWEAFF. CDR3 in DNA: TGTGCCAGCAGTGACTCCGGACAGGGGGTATGGGAGGCTTTCTTT.

This clone is labeled as medium-sized. V and J are TRBV12-5 and TRBJ1-4; 7 nucleotides align to TRBD1. The CDR3 is 14 amino acids. The germline V gene encodes CDR1 LGHNT and CDR2 FRNRAP. The V gene end was trimmed by 3 bases and the J gene end by 6 bases; junction bases not matched to a gene: 4. The CDR3 bases are TGTGCTAGTGGTTTAAGAACAGGGGATGAAAAACTGTTTTTT. It encodes CASGLRTGDEKLFF.

The chain couples TRBV10-2 to TRBJ1-1, with 7 positions matching TRBD1. The germline V gene has CDR1 WSHSY and CDR2 SAAADI. V lost 7 bases and J lost 5; bases outside the gene matches: 1. This CDR3 has 11 residues. The CDR3 region is CASKQGTEAFF. The CDR3 DNA is TGCGCCAGCAAACAGGGGACTGAAGCTTTCTTT.

The genes are TRBV7-9 and TRBJ2-5; TRBD2 matches at 10 bases. Germline V CDR1 and CDR2: SEHNR, FQNEAQ (reference sequence). This CDR3 region has 14 residues. Losses at the gene ends were 4 bases for V and 3 bases for J; bases not matched to a gene: 2. The CDR3 region has the DNA TGTGCCAGCAGCTCCCTAGCGGGAGAAGAGACCCAGTACTTC. Residues: CASSSLAGEETQYF.

The sample holds a few counts of this clone. The chain links TRBV5-1 to TRBJ2-7; no definite D call. V shed 2 bases and J shed 5 bases, with 14 bases lying between them. The CDR3 spans 14 residues. CDR1 SGHRS and CDR2 YFSETQ come from the germline V gene. CDR3 residues: CASSFSAGSNEQYV. The CDR3 coding sequence is TGCGCCAGCAGCTTCTCGGCAGGCAGCAACGAGCAGTACGTC.

The rearrangement uses TRBV7-8 and TRBJ1-6; TRBD1 matches at 8 bases. Trimming cost V 1 base and J 10 bases; bases outside gene matches: 9. Germline V gene sequence: CDR1 SGHVS, CDR2 FQNEAQ. The CDR3 spans 16 residues. CDR3 sequence reads: CASSLDDRGSLSPLHF. CDR3 sequence (DNA): TGTGCCAGCAGCTTAGACGACAGGGGATCGTTGTCACCCCTCCACTTT.

This clone is large in the sample. The chain couples TRBV7-9 to TRBJ1-4; tentatively, D is TRBD1 (6 bases). CDR1 and CDR2 from the germline V gene are SEHNR and FQNEAQ (reference sequence). The CDR3 contains 16 residues. Trimming shortened V by 6 bases and J by 4 bases, and 18 bases separated the two germline ends. DNA of the CDR3: TGTGCCAGCAGTTCGAACAGGGATGCGGATAATGAAAAACTGTTTTTT. Translation: CASSSNRDADNEKLFF.

This clone came up once. The CDR3, as DNA: TGTGCCAGTAGTAACCAGGGGGCCTCCGGGGCCAACGTCCTGACTTTC. Amino acids: CASSNQGASGANVLTF. The chain recombines TRBV19 with TRBJ2-6, with TRBD1 matching 8 bases. Germline trimming cut 4 bases from V and 4 bases from J; bases unmatched to any gene: 6. The CDR3 contains 16 residues. Germline V CDR1 and CDR2: LNHDA, SQIVND (reference sequence).